A selection of T cell receptor beta chains follows, all from one sample in a study of blood T cell repertoires in COVID-19. Sequencing used immunoSEQ multiplex PCR; TCRdb keeps in-frame clones, though not all of them. The sample contains some 180,000 clones, 79% of which appear only once. Material: peripheral blood. These receptors all come from a woman aged 40 to 50 with COVID-19, enrolled during active disease. Both conserved end residues are part of each CDR3. The D gene is left open where the match is weak. Size is stated for part of the rows, as once, few or many counts, or as a class when the clone is expanded.

J,length,size,V,D,CDR3,DNA
TRBJ2-1,15,few,TRBV11-2,TRBD2,CASSITSGESNEQFF,TGTGCCAGCAGCATTACTAGCGGCGAATCCAATGAGCAGTTCTTC
TRBJ2-3,14,NA,TRBV5-1,NA,CASRADSYPDTQYF,TGCGCCAGCAGGGCGGACAGCTATCCAGATACGCAGTATTTT
TRBJ2-3,17,NA,TRBV5-1,TRBD2,CASSLAMLAGRIDTQYF,TGCGCCAGCAGCTTGGCCATGCTAGCGGGGCGTATAGATACGCAGTATTTT
TRBJ1-1,16,NA,TRBV11-1,TRBD1,CASSPGQGAMNTEAFF,TGTGCCAGCAGCCCCGGACAGGGGGCTATGAACACTGAAGCTTTCTTT
TRBJ2-3,13,once,TRBV30,NA,CAWSRGGPDTQYF,TGTGCCTGGAGTCGCGGGGGCCCTGATACGCAGTATTTT
TRBJ1-1,15,NA,TRBV10-3,NA,CAISESGGANTEAFF,TGTGCCATCAGTGAGTCTGGAGGAGCGAACACTGAAGCTTTCTTT
TRBJ2-7,14,few,TRBV18,NA,CASSPTNPYYEQYF,TGTGCCAGCTCACCCACAAATCCTTACTACGAGCAGTACTTC
TRBJ1-6,13,NA,TRBV15,TRBD1,CATSPGGQSPLHF,TGTGCCACCTCTCCAGGGGGCCAATCACCCCTCCACTTT
TRBJ2-1,17,NA,TRBV19,TRBD2,CASRRLAGGGQDNEQFF,TGTGCCAGTAGGAGACTAGCGGGCGGGGGACAGGACAATGAGCAGTTCTTC
TRBJ2-7,17,NA,TRBV10-3,TRBD2,CATTGLAGDERSYEQYF,TGTGCCACCACGGGACTAGCGGGAGATGAAAGGTCCTACGAGCAGTACTTC
TRBJ1-3,13,NA,TRBV19,NA,CASSTTSGNTIYF,TGTGCCAGTAGTACAACATCTGGAAACACCATATATTTT
TRBJ2-2,17,NA,TRBV27,TRBD1,CASSSAPGQGGTGELFF,TGTGCCAGCAGTTCTGCCCCGGGACAGGGCGGTACCGGGGAGCTGTTTTTT
TRBJ1-3,14,NA,TRBV11-2,NA,CASSLRTPGNTIYF,TGTGCCAGCAGCCTTAGGACACCTGGAAACACCATATATTTT